Following are 11 T cell receptor beta chains from one sample sequenced in a study of cytomegalovirus exposure and HLA in healthy donors. The PCR had 60 Vbeta and 13 Jbeta primers. Only in-frame clones appear in the TCRdb table, and some are missing; sequencing was by immunoSEQ multiplex PCR. This sample has 200,000 to 250,000 clones, with around 88% found just once. Sequencing was carried out using PBMCs. Source of these receptors: a woman aged 18-29 years in good health and CMV-seronegative.

The chain couples TRBV6-5 to TRBJ1-1; tentative D call: TRBD1 (6 bases). Per germline, CDR1 MNHEY and CDR2 SVGAGI. Trimming pared 2 bases from V and 3 bases from J, leaving 10 bases between. The CDR3 runs 14 residues. DNA of the CDR3: TGTGCCAGCAGTTACCAGGGGATTTACACTGAAGCTTTCTTT. Amino acids: CASSYQGIYTEAFF.

The chain links TRBV6-5 to TRBJ2-7; no clear D gene. The germline gives CDR1 MNHEY, CDR2 SVGAGI. Trimming took off 2 bases at V and 3 bases at J, with 11 bases between the two ends. The CDR3 length is 14 residues. This chain's CDR3 is CASSYSSFGYEQYF. DNA of the CDR3: TGTGCCAGCAGTTACAGCTCCTTCGGCTACGAGCAGTACTTC.

The CDR3 loop reads CASSPYCNEKLFF. CDR3 sequence (DNA): TGTGCCAGTAGTCCTTACTGTAATGAAAAACTGTTTTTT. The chain recombines TRBV19 with TRBJ1-4; D remains ambiguous. Looked up from germline, CDR1 is LNHDA and CDR2 is SQIVND (reference sequence). The germline V and J ends were trimmed by 5 bases and 4 bases, with 8 bases remaining between them. This CDR3 has 13 amino acids.

The rearrangement joins TRBV7-9 to TRBJ1-2, with 9 bases matching TRBD1. Germline loops: CDR1 SEHNR, CDR2 FQNEAQ (reference sequence). The junction had 8 bases not matched to a gene; V was cut back by 6 bases and J by 3 bases. The CDR3 is made up of 15 amino acids. DNA of the CDR3: TGTGCCAGCAGATTTACGGGACAGGGAGACTATGGCTACACCTTC. It codes for CASRFTGQGDYGYTF.

The chain combines TRBV19 with TRBJ1-1; tentatively, D is TRBD1 (5 bases). Trimming took 9 bases from V and 5 from J, leaving 10 bases between them. Germline CDR1 LNHDA, CDR2 SQIVND (reference sequence). The CDR3 is 11 amino acids. Here the CDR3 reads CASGGWTEAFF. In DNA form, the CDR3 reads TGTGCCAGCGGGGGGTGGACTGAAGCTTTCTTT. Full variable domain (remainder filled in from reference TRBV19 and TRBJ1-1): DGGITQSPKYLFRKEGQNVTLSCEQNLNHDAMYWYRQDPGQGLRLIYYSQIVNDFQKGDIAEGYSVSREKKESFPLTVTSAQKNPTAFYLCASGGWTEAFFGQGTRLTVV.

This rearrangement joins TRBV4-2 to TRBJ2-5; weak D call: TRBD2 (5 bases). The V gene's germline CDR1 is LGHNA and CDR2 YNFKEQ. This CDR3 has 15 amino acids. Trimming removed 2 bases from V and 3 bases from J, with 13 bases in between. The CDR3 loop is CASSQYLQAEETQYF. The CDR3, as DNA: TGTGCCAGCAGCCAATATCTTCAAGCGGAAGAGACCCAGTACTTC.

This chain joins TRBV2 and TRBJ2-5; TRBD2 matches at 10 bases. This CDR3 has 16 residues. The J segment lost 1 base and the V segment lost 5 bases, leaving 7 bases of the junction unmatched. Germline values: CDR1 SNHLY, CDR2 FYNNEI. CDR3 protein: CASSRRLAGSQETQYF. For the CDR3, the DNA is TGTGCCAGCAGTCGTCGACTAGCGGGTTCCCAAGAGACCCAGTACTTC.

This chain joins TRBV10-3 and TRBJ1-1; 7 nucleotides line up with TRBD1. This CDR3 spans 20 amino acids. V lost 4 bases, J lost 0 bases, and 20 bases stayed unmatched. Germline CDR1 and CDR2: ENHRY and SYGVKD. As DNA, the CDR3 is TGTGCCATCAGTGGACCTGAGGGGGCGCGGGCGAGGGGCGTGAACACTGAAGCTTTCTTT. This sequence encodes CAISGPEGARARGVNTEAFF.

The V call is TRBV18, the J call TRBJ2-3, with D possibly TRBD1 on 6 matching bases. Per germline, CDR1 KGHSH and CDR2 LQKENI. The V end was cut by 1 base, the J end by 0 bases, with 11 bases between. The CDR3 loop spans 16 amino acids. CDR3 DNA sequence: TGTGCCAGCTCACCACAAGGACAGACTAGCACAGATACGCAGTATTTT. It yields the protein CASSPQGQTSTDTQYF. The complete variable domain, with remaining parts taken from reference TRBV18 and TRBJ2-3, reads NAGVMQNPRHLVRRRGQEARLRCSPMKGHSHVYWYRQLPEEGLKFMVYLQKENIIDESGMPKERFSAEFPKEGPSILRIQQVVRGDSAAYFCASSPQGQTSTDTQYFGPGTRLTVL.

V and J are TRBV19 and TRBJ1-1; no clear D gene. The CDR3 loop spans 15 amino acids. CDR1 is LNHDA, CDR2 SQIVND, per germline (reference sequence). V was cut by 2 bases and J by 4 bases, with 14 bases left in between. CDR3 in DNA: TGTGCCAGTAGTATAAGCCGGGCCGCGGGCACTGAAGCTTTCTTT. It translates to CASSISRAAGTEAFF.

The chain carries TRBV7-2 and TRBJ2-1; 11 bases are a match to TRBD2. The CDR3 sequence is 16 residues long. The junction had 4 bases not matched to a gene; V was cut back by 6 bases and J by 0 bases. CDR1 is SGHTA, CDR2 FQGNSA, per germline. The CDR3 spells CASRVTSGGSYNEQFF. DNA for the CDR3: TGTGCCAGCAGGGTTACTAGCGGGGGCTCCTACAATGAGCAGTTCTTC.